This T cell receptor beta chain emerged from a study of T cells in Graves' hyperthyroidism and ophthalmopathy. The CDR3 is 13 amino acids. Trimming left V 3 bases short and J 5 bases short, with 10 bases between. The germline V gene has CDR1 SGHTA and CDR2 FQGNSA. The table lists this clonotype with many counts. Researchers amplified the TCR beta CDR3 regions from RNA transcripts. HTBI primers were used for first-round RT-PCR of the TCR CDR3. A single record per CDR3 protein comes from TCRdb applying MiXCR to the multiplex PCR reads. Altogether hundreds of thousands of distinct CDR3 sequences are present, approximately 14% being singletons, with the ten largest covering around 4.1%.

This TCR came from a woman aged 40 to 50 with Graves' ophthalmopathy. Sequenced sample: blood. The chain has TRBV7-2 and TRBJ2-5, with D perhaps matching TRBD1 (6 bases). CDR3 nucleotides: TGTGCCAGCAGCTTCGCAGGGGAGGAGACCCAGTACTTC. Its translation: CASSFAGEETQYF.